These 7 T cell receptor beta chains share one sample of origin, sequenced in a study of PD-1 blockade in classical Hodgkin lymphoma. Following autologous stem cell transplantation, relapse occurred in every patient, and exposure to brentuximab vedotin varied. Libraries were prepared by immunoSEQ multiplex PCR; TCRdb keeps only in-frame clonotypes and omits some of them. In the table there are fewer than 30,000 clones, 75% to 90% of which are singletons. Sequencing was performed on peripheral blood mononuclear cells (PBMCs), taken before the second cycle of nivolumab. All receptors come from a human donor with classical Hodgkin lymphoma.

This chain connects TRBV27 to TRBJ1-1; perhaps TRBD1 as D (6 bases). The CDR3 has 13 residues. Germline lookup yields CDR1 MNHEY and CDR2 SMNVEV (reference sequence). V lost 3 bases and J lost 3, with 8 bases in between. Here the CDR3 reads CASSLRGYTEAFF. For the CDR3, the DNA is TGTGCCAGCAGTTTGAGGGGGTACACTGAAGCTTTCTTT.

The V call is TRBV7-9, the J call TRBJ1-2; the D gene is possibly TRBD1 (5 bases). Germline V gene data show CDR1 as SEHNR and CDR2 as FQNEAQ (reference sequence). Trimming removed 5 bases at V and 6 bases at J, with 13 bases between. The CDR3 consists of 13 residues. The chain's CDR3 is CASSPGSDHGYTF. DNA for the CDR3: TGTGCCAGCAGCCCAGGGTCCGACCATGGCTACACCTTC.

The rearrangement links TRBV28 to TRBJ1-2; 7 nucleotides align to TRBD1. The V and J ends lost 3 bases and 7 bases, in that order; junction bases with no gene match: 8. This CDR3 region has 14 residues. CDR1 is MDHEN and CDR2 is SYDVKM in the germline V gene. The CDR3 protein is CASSLWRAGGGYTF. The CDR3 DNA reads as TGTGCCAGCAGTTTGTGGAGGGCAGGGGGTGGCTACACCTTC.

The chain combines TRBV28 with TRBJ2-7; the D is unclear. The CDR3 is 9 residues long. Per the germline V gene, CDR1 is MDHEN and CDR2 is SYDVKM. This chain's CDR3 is CAGSYEQYV. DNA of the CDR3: TGTGCAGGGTCCTACGAGCAGTACGTC.

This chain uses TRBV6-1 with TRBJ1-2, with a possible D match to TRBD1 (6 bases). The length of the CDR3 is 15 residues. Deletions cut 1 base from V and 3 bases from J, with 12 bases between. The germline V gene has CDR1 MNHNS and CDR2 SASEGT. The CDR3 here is CASSEGYRVDYGYTF. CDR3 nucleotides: TGTGCCAGCAGTGAAGGGTACAGGGTTGACTATGGCTACACCTTC.

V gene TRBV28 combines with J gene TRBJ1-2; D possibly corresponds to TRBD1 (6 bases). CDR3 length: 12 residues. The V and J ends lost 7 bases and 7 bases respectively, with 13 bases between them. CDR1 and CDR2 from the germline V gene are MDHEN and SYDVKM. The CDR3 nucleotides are TGTGCCAGCAATCGGGGGCGGACTGGCTACACCTTC. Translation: CASNRGRTGYTF.

DNA for the CDR3: TGTGCCAGTAAGAGGGGGACAGTTAATGAAGCTTTCTTT. Translated, it gives CASKRGTVNEAFF. The genes are TRBV19 and TRBJ1-1; 7 nucleotides align to TRBD1. This CDR3 is 13 amino acids long. The ends lost 7 bases at V and 7 bases at J; junction bases unmatched: 9. Germline CDR1 and CDR2: LNHDA and SQIVND (reference sequence). Combining the CDR3 with reference TRBV19 and TRBJ1-1 gives the whole variable domain DGGITQSPKYLFRKEGQNVTLSCEQNLNHDAMYWYRQDPGQGLRLIYYSQIVNDFQKGDIAEGYSVSREKKESFPLTVTSAQKNPTAFYLCASKRGTVNEAFFGQGTRLTVV.